This T cell receptor (beta chain) was identified in a study of blood T cell repertoires in COVID-19. Study information: Samples came from the United States, Italy and Spain, spanning acute and convalescent COVID-19.

This CDR3 region has 18 residues. The germline gives CDR1 SGHAT, CDR2 FQNNGV. V shed 5 bases and J 8 bases; nucleotides not matched to a gene: 14. Sequencing used immunoSEQ multiplex PCR; TCRdb keeps in-frame clones, though not all of them. The sample shows fewer than 300,000 clones, roughly nine tenths of them seen only once. In this sample, this clone turned up once. The chain carries TRBV11-2 and TRBJ1-6, with 11 bases lining up with TRBD1. The TCR originated in a man between 40 and 49 years old who had recovered from COVID-19. Sequenced sample: peripheral blood. This chain's CDR3 is CASSGRPGQGVWYSPLHF. The DNA of the CDR3 is TGTGCCAGCAGCGGGAGACCGGGACAGGGGGTTTGGTATTCACCCCTCCACTTT.